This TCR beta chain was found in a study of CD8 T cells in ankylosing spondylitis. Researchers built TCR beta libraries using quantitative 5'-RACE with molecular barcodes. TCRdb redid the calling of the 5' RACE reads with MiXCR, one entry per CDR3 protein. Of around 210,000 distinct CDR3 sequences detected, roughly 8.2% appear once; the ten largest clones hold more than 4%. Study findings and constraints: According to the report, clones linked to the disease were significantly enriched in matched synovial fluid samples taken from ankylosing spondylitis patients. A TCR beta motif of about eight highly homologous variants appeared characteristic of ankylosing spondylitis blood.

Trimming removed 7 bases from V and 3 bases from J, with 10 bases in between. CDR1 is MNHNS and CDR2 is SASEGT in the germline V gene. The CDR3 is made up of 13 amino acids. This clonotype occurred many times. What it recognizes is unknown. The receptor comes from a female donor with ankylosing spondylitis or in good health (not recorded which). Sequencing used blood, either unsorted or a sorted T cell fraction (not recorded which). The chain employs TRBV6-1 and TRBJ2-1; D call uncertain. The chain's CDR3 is CASMPGFYNEQFF. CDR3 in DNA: TGTGCCAGCATGCCGGGTTTCTACAATGAGCAGTTCTTC.